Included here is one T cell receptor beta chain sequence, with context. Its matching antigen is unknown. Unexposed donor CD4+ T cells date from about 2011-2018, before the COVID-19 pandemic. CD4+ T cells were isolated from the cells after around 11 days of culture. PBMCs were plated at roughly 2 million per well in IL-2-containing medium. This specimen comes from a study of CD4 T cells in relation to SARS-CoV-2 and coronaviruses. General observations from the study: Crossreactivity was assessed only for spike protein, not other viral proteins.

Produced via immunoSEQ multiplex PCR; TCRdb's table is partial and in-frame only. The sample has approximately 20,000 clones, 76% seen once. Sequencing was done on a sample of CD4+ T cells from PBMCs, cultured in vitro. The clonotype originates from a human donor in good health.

The DNA of the CDR3 is TGTGCCAGCAGTACACAACAGGGGTTCCAAGAGACCCAGTACTTC. Encoded protein: CASSTQQGFQETQYF. The chain combines TRBV6-5 with TRBJ2-5, with 7 bases identical to TRBD1. Per germline, CDR1 MNHEY and CDR2 SVGAGI. V shed 5 bases, J shed 1 base, and the junction held 7 bases outside the gene matches. This CDR3 is 15 amino acids long.